These 8 T cell receptor beta chains originate from one sample sequenced in a study of T cell repertoires in cytomegalovirus infection. These TCRs are of unknown antigen specificity. TCRdb used MiXCR to reprocess the reads, holding one entry per CDR3 protein. The sample has about 71,000 distinct CDR3 sequences, approximately 22% seen once. This sample comprised CD8+ T cells from cultured PBMCs, obtained from culture after CMV antigen stimulation. These receptors came from a human donor in good health (CMV status not recorded). Some clones in this sample may be carry-over from other donors' samples.

This clonotype came up a few times. The DNA of the CDR3 is TGTGCCATCAGTGTGACTAGCGGGGGTCAGGGGAGCACCGGGGAGCTGTTTTTT. Its translation is CAISVTSGGQGSTGELFF. The V and J genes are TRBV10-3 and TRBJ2-2; TRBD2 matches 12 bases. This CDR3 region has 18 residues. The germline V gene has CDR1 ENHRY and CDR2 SYGVKD. The trim removed 4 bases at V and 4 bases at J, leaving 10 bases unmatched.

The sample holds a few counts of this clonotype. V is TRBV6-2 or TRBV6-3 and J is TRBJ2-3, with 12 positions matching TRBD2. The V gene end was trimmed by 6 bases and the J gene end by 0 bases; junction bases not matched to a gene: 7. CDR1 is MNHEY and CDR2 is SVGEGT in the germline V gene. The CDR3 totals 17 residues. Written as DNA, the CDR3 is TGTGCCAGCAGCTCAACTAGCGGGGGGTATAGCACAGATACGCAGTATTTT. Amino acids: CASSSTSGGYSTDTQYF.

This clonotype was detected ten times or more. The V and J genes are TRBV19 and TRBJ2-2, with D uncertain. Germline V CDR1 and CDR2: LNHDA, SQIVND (reference sequence). This CDR3 has 14 residues. The V gene lost 2 bases and the J gene lost 2 bases, with 6 bases spanning the gap. The CDR3, as DNA: TGTGCCAGTAGTATAAGTCTAAACACCGGGGAGCTGTTTTTT. It codes for CASSISLNTGELFF.

Concerning this clonotype: One end of the junction does not line up with germline, which may come from a read error. The rearrangement joins TRBV12-3 or TRBV12-4 to TRBJ1-5; no firm D call. This CDR3 spans 12 amino acids. The CDR3 DNA reads TGTGCCAGCAGTTTTCCAAATCGGCCCCAGCATTTT. Encoded protein: CASSFPNRPQHF.

This clonotype appeared a few times. CDR3 nucleotides: TGTGCCAGCAGTCCCTACAGGGGTAGCAATCAGCCCCAGCATTTT. Translated: CASSPYRGSNQPQHF. The V gene is TRBV7-2, the J gene TRBJ1-5; TRBD1 matches 7 bases. Germline CDR1 and CDR2: SGHTA and FQGNSA. The CDR3 sequence is 15 residues long. The J segment lost 0 bases and the V segment lost 6 bases, leaving 5 bases of the junction unmatched.

In this sample, this clonotype turned up a few times. The genes are TRBV30 and TRBJ1-1, with D unclear. Germline-derived CDR1 and CDR2 are GTSNPN and SVGIG (reference sequence). This CDR3 is built from 15 residues. The V end lost 2 bases, the J end lost 6 bases, and 19 bases lay between the germline ends. For the CDR3, the DNA is TGTGCCTGGAGTACCCCTGGAGTTTACCAGGCTGAAGCTTTCTTT. Residues: CAWSTPGVYQAEAFF.

This chain uses TRBV7-2 with TRBJ2-3; TRBD1 matches 7 bases. Germline V lookup: CDR1 SGHTA, CDR2 FQGNSA. CDR3 length: 17 residues. V gave up 0 bases and J gave up 4 bases; unmatched junction bases: 10. The CDR3 reads CASSLAIRDSEADTQYF. In DNA form, the CDR3 reads TGTGCCAGCAGCTTAGCGATACGGGACAGCGAAGCAGATACGCAGTATTTT.

The CDR3 coding sequence is TGTGCCAGCAGCTTGGGGTTCACAGCCAAAAACATTCAGTACTTC. Translated: CASSLGFTAKNIQYF. The V and J genes are TRBV5-6 and TRBJ2-4; no reliable D call. The V gene lost 0 bases and the J gene lost 0 bases, with 7 bases spanning the gap. CDR3 size: 15 residues. CDR1 SGHDT and CDR2 YYEEEE come from the germline V gene.